The entry below gives a single T cell receptor beta chain sequence along with its context. The sample belongs to a study of control samples from healthy donors and cancer patients. The CDR3 covers 15 residues. With 0 bases removed from V and 7 bases from J, the gap between germline ends came to 12 bases. CDR1 is LGHDT and CDR2 is YNNKEL in the germline V gene (reference sequence). Profiled with immunoSEQ multiplex PCR; TCRdb holds only in-frame clones, not every one. The sample carries approximately 100,000 clones, about 91% recorded once. The chain recombines TRBV3-1 (or the pseudogene TRBV3-2) with TRBJ1-4; TRBD1 is a possible D gene (5 bases). Source material: blood. This clonotype was sampled from a man aged 25-45 years in good health. Here the CDR3 reads CASSQELGEGEKLFF. In DNA, the CDR3 is TGTGCCAGCAGCCAAGAATTAGGGGAAGGTGAAAAACTGTTTTTT.